Listed here are 24 T cell receptor beta chains from one sample, sequenced in a study of cytomegalovirus exposure and HLA in healthy donors. The PCR had 60 Vbeta and 13 Jbeta primers. TCRdb's table, derived via immunoSEQ multiplex PCR, lists solely in-frame clones and lacks some. In the table there are more than 110,000 clones, 60% to 85% of which are singletons. Sequences were obtained from PBMCs. The receptor set was obtained from a man between 18 and 35 years old in good health and CMV-seronegative.

The rearrangement joins TRBV9 to TRBJ2-3, with 12 bases aligning to TRBD2. This CDR3 has 17 amino acids. The J segment lost 0 bases and the V segment lost 3 bases, leaving 5 bases of the junction unmatched. Germline lookup yields CDR1 SGDLS and CDR2 YYNGEE. DNA of the CDR3: TGTGCCAGCAGCGCTAGCGGGAGGGCCGTTAGCACAGATACGCAGTATTTT. Its protein product is CASSASGRAVSTDTQYF.

The chain employs TRBV7-8 and TRBJ2-1; 7 bases match TRBD2. Germline lookup yields CDR1 SGHVS and CDR2 FQNEAQ. The CDR3 covers 16 residues. Germline trimming cut 4 bases from V and 5 bases from J; bases unmatched to any gene: 11. CDR3 sequence reads: CASSSLTSSFDNEQFF. As DNA, the CDR3 is TGTGCCAGCAGCTCATTGACTAGCTCGTTCGACAATGAGCAGTTCTTC.

The rearrangement uses TRBV28 and TRBJ1-3, with 10 bases aligning to TRBD1. Germline-derived CDR1 and CDR2 are MDHEN and SYDVKM. This CDR3 is 19 amino acids long. The junction had 14 bases not matched to a gene; V was cut back by 2 bases and J by 4 bases. Written as DNA, the CDR3 is TGTGCCAGCAGTTTAATAAATCCGGGACAGGGGACCTCCGGAAACACCATATATTTT. Its translation: CASSLINPGQGTSGNTIYF.

The CDR3 nucleotides are TGTGCCAGCAGTGTCCGAGGGTTCGGGGGTAGCAATCAGCCCCAGCATTTT. Translating it yields CASSVRGFGGSNQPQHF. V gene TRBV2 combines with J gene TRBJ1-5, with D maybe TRBD1 (5 bases). CDR3 size: 17 residues. Looked up from germline, CDR1 is SNHLY and CDR2 is FYNNEI. V lost 4 bases to trimming and J lost 0 bases, with 16 bases between them. The whole variable domain, remainder taken from reference TRBV2 and TRBJ1-5, is EPEVTQTPSHQVTQMGQEVILRCVPISNHLYFYWYRQILGQKVEFLVSFYNNEISEKSEIFDDQFSVERPDGSNFTLKIRSTKLEDSAMYFCASSVRGFGGSNQPQHFGDGTRLSIL.

The chain has TRBV10-3 and TRBJ2-7; a weak D match, TRBD1 (5 bases). The germline V gene has CDR1 ENHRY and CDR2 SYGVKD. The CDR3 length is 12 residues. The germline V and J ends were trimmed by 10 bases and 2 bases, with 12 bases remaining between them. In nucleotides, the CDR3 is TGTGCCACCCTAGGGGCCGCCTACGAGCAGTACTTC. It encodes CATLGAAYEQYF.

V gene TRBV27 combines with J gene TRBJ2-3; TRBD2 is a possible D gene (5 bases). The V and J ends lost 7 bases and 4 bases respectively, with 18 bases between them. There are 15 residues in the CDR3. Per the germline V gene, CDR1 is MNHEY and CDR2 is SMNVEV (reference sequence). CDR3 sequence reads: CASTPAASLADTQYF. The CDR3 DNA is TGTGCCAGCACCCCAGCGGCTAGTCTCGCAGATACGCAGTATTTT.

The V gene is TRBV15, the J gene TRBJ2-3; 7 nucleotides line up with TRBD2. Unmatched junction bases numbered 9, after V lost 1 base and J lost 2 bases. The CDR3 has 17 amino acids. Germline CDR1 LNHNV, CDR2 YYDKDF (reference sequence). This CDR3 reads CATSRVGTSALTDTQYF. For the CDR3, the DNA is TGTGCCACCAGCAGAGTAGGAACTAGCGCCCTCACAGATACGCAGTATTTT. Full variable domain (rest looked up from reference TRBV15 and TRBJ2-3): DAMVIQNPRYQVTQFGKPVTLSCSQTLNHNVMYWYQQKSSQAPKLLFHYYDKDFNNEADTPDNFQSRRPNTSFCFLDIRSPGLGDTAMYLCATSRVGTSALTDTQYFGPGTRLTVL.

V gene TRBV9 combines with J gene TRBJ2-3, with 9 bases identical to TRBD2. The CDR3 consists of 17 residues. The V and J ends lost 3 bases and 0 bases, in that order; junction bases with no gene match: 8. Germline V gene lookup returns CDR1 SGDLS and CDR2 YYNGEE. Here the CDR3 reads CASSELISGGSTDTQYF. CDR3 nucleotides: TGTGCCAGCAGCGAACTCATTAGCGGGGGAAGCACAGATACGCAGTATTTT.

The V gene is TRBV19, the J gene TRBJ1-5; TRBD1 is a possible D gene (6 bases). Trimming took off 6 bases at V and 1 base at J, with 16 bases between the two ends. Germline lookup yields CDR1 LNHDA and CDR2 SQIVND (reference sequence). CDR3 size: 16 residues. The chain's CDR3 is CASSHRVGLSNQPQHF. Written as DNA, the CDR3 is TGTGCCAGTAGCCACAGGGTGGGTCTCAGCAATCAGCCCCAGCATTTT.

This clone has just one count. V is TRBV19 and J is TRBJ1-2, with 9 bases matching TRBD1. The J segment lost 6 bases and the V segment lost 3 bases, leaving 2 bases of the junction unmatched. The CDR3 contains 13 residues. Germline-derived CDR1 and CDR2 are LNHDA and SQIVND (reference sequence). The CDR3 sequence: CASSIRTGDGYTF. Written as DNA, the CDR3 is TGTGCCAGTAGTATCCGGACAGGGGATGGCTACACCTTC.

This clone was detected only a few times. The chain links TRBV9 to TRBJ2-7; 10 positions match TRBD1. V was pared by 0 bases and J by 5 bases, with 8 bases of the junction left unmatched. Germline V CDR1 and CDR2: SGDLS, YYNGEE. The CDR3 consists of 16 residues. Here the CDR3 reads CASSVAPGQGRNEQYF. The CDR3, as DNA: TGTGCCAGCAGCGTAGCACCGGGACAGGGGAGGAACGAGCAGTACTTC.

The V gene is TRBV5-1, the J gene TRBJ2-2; 7 nucleotides align to TRBD1. Germline CDR1 is SGHRS and CDR2 is YFSETQ. V shed 4 bases, J shed 4 bases, and the junction held 7 bases outside the gene matches. The CDR3 spans 15 residues. The CDR3 here is CASSRTGVGTGELFF. The CDR3 bases are TGCGCCAGCAGCCGAACAGGGGTGGGCACCGGGGAGCTGTTTTTT. The full variable domain, completed using reference TRBV5-1 and TRBJ2-2, is KAGVTQTPRYLIKTRGQQVTLSCSPISGHRSVSWYQQTPGQGLQFLFEYFSETQRNKGNFPGRFSGRQFSNSRSEMNVSTLELGDSALYLCASSRTGVGTGELFFGEGSRLTVL.

This rearrangement joins TRBV10-3 to TRBJ2-6; 8 bases are shared with TRBD1. The CDR3 has 16 amino acids. The junction had 4 bases not matched to a gene; V was cut back by 6 bases and J by 0 bases. CDR1 is ENHRY, CDR2 SYGVKD, per germline. CDR3 amino acids: CAIRGQGSSGANVLTF. CDR3 DNA sequence: TGTGCCATCAGAGGACAGGGAAGCTCTGGGGCCAACGTCCTGACTTTC.

The V call is TRBV12-5, the J call TRBJ2-5, with D unresolved. Judging by the DNA end, TRBJ2-7 fits better; the J call may be wrong. The CDR3 consists of 15 residues. Germline V gene data show CDR1 as LGHNT and CDR2 as FRNRAP. The CDR3 DNA is TGTGCTAGTGGTTTGGTACCGAGGCATCTCTACGAGCAGTACTTC. Protein product: CASGLVPRHLYEQYF.

The chain links TRBV5-6 to TRBJ1-1, with a tentative D call TRBD1 (5 bases). The ends were cut back, 4 bases at V and 3 bases at J, with 13 bases in the middle. There are 14 residues in the CDR3. Germline CDR1 is SGHDT and CDR2 is YYEEEE. The CDR3 loop reads CASSAGLGYTEAFF. CDR3 nucleotides: TGTGCCAGCAGCGCAGGGTTGGGTTACACTGAAGCTTTCTTT. The whole variable domain, filled in from reference TRBV5-6 and TRBJ1-1, reads DAGVTQSPTHLIKTRGQQVTLRCSPKSGHDTVSWYQQALGQGPQFIFQYYEEEERQRGNFPDRFSGHQFPNYSSELNVNALLLGDSALYLCASSAGLGYTEAFFGQGTRLTVV.

This clone has just a few counts. The gene calls are TRBV4-1 and TRBJ1-4, with D possibly TRBD1 on 6 matching bases. The germline V and J ends were trimmed by 3 bases and 0 bases, with 11 bases remaining between them. CDR1 MGHRA and CDR2 YSYEKL come from the germline V gene. The CDR3 has 16 residues. CDR3 DNA sequence: TGCGCCAGCAGCCACGGGGGGGGCACAACTAATGAAAAACTGTTTTTT. Amino acid sequence: CASSHGGGTTNEKLFF.

V is TRBV7-9 and J is TRBJ1-1, with 11 bases matching TRBD1. Germline V gives CDR1 SEHNR, CDR2 FQNEAQ (reference sequence). The CDR3 totals 14 residues. V dropped 3 bases and J dropped 5; count of bases not matched to a gene: 2. CDR3: CASSFRDRGTEAFF. CDR3 in DNA: TGTGCCAGCAGCTTCCGGGACAGGGGGACTGAAGCTTTCTTT.

This rearrangement joins TRBV7-9 to TRBJ2-7; 7 nucleotides match TRBD1. V was clipped by 5 bases and J by 1 base; unmatched bases: 11. Germline V gene lookup returns CDR1 SEHNR and CDR2 FQNEAQ (reference sequence). The CDR3 consists of 16 residues. CDR3 nucleotide sequence: TGTGCCAGCAGCGGACCGGGACAGCGTCCGTCCTACGAGCAGTACTTC. This gives the protein CASSGPGQRPSYEQYF.

The CDR3 is CASSLLAGTYNEQFF. CDR3 coding DNA: TGTGCCAGCAGTTTACTAGCGGGAACGTACAATGAGCAGTTCTTC. The chain uses TRBV28 and TRBJ2-1, with TRBD2 identical over 9 bases. The CDR3 contains 15 residues. Germline values: CDR1 MDHEN, CDR2 SYDVKM. V shed 2 bases, J shed 4 bases, and the junction held 3 bases outside the gene matches.

The chain is built from TRBV6-1 and TRBJ2-3; D unclear. Trimming removed 4 bases at V and 1 base at J, with 9 bases between. In germline, CDR1 is MNHNS, CDR2 SASEGT. The CDR3 sequence is 14 residues long. The chain's CDR3 is CASSVSQGTDTQYF. In DNA, the CDR3 is TGTGCCAGCAGTGTATCCCAGGGCACAGATACGCAGTATTTT.

This chain joins TRBV9 and TRBJ2-1; D might be TRBD2 (6 bases). Per germline, CDR1 SGDLS and CDR2 YYNGEE. The CDR3 is made up of 12 amino acids. Between the trimmed V and J ends, which lost 3 bases and 15 bases, there was a span of 16 bases. CDR3 sequence (DNA): TGTGCCAGCAGCGGACAGACTAGAGAACCGTTCTTC. This encodes CASSGQTREPFF.

V usage is TRBV28 and J usage is TRBJ2-7; 7 bases map to TRBD1. This CDR3 is built from 14 residues. Unmatched junction bases numbered 5, after V lost 3 bases and J lost 3 bases. The germline V gene has CDR1 MDHEN and CDR2 SYDVKM. The CDR3 spells CASSLGQSVYEQYF. The DNA for the CDR3 is TGTGCCAGCAGTTTGGGACAGTCAGTCTACGAGCAGTACTTC. Using reference TRBV28 and TRBJ2-7 for the parts outside the CDR3, the full variable domain is DVKVTQSSRYLVKRTGEKVFLECVQDMDHENMFWYRQDPGLGLRLIYFSYDVKMKEKGDIPEGYSVSREKKERFSLILESASTNQTSMYLCASSLGQSVYEQYFGPGTRLTVT.

This clone was seen a handful of times. A read error may produce the germline difference seen at one junction end. The same CDR3 arises from other DNA sequences in this sample as well. The chain recombines TRBV10-1 with TRBJ1-5, with TRBD1 as a possible D gene (5 bases). The CDR3 spans 15 residues. Germline CDR1 reads WNHNN; CDR2 reads SYGVQD (reference sequence). CDR3 residues: CASSDGGTSNQPQHF. CDR3 nucleotides: TGCGCCAGCAGTGACGGGGGGACGAGCAACCAGCCCCAGCATTTT.

The chain combines TRBV7-2 with TRBJ2-2; 14 bases line up with TRBD2. Germline assignment: CDR1 SGHTA and CDR2 FQGNSA. The CDR3 is 18 residues long. V shed 1 base and J 4 bases; nucleotides not matched to a gene: 5. Here the CDR3 reads CASSLGLAGGRGTGELFF. As DNA, the CDR3 is TGTGCCAGCAGCTTAGGACTAGCGGGGGGGAGGGGCACCGGGGAGCTGTTTTTT.